Sequencing of this T cell receptor (beta chain) was carried out in a study of blood T cell repertoires in COVID-19. Study context: T cells, B-cell-depleted T cells, or PBMCs provided the cDNA or gDNA that served as material.

Authors' methods: Amplifying reference gene primers gave estimates of nucleated cell counts. Some clones are missing from TCRdb's copy, which holds only in-frame ones; the method was immunoSEQ multiplex PCR. The V and J calls and clone size come from that table; D and trimming were worked out from the DNA. The top ten hold roughly 14% of the sample, which has 180,000 or so clones, roughly four fifths seen once. The germline CDR1 and CDR2 sequences are LGHDT and YNNKEL (reference sequence). The CDR3 loop spans 17 amino acids. The V end lost 1 base, the J end lost 1 base, and 16 bases lay between the germline ends.

Sequenced material: peripheral blood. This TCR derives from a man aged 50-59 years who had recovered from COVID-19. The chain couples TRBV3-1 (or the pseudogene TRBV3-2) to TRBJ2-5; D possibly corresponds to TRBD1 (5 bases). The CDR3 nucleotides are TGTGCCAGCAGCCAAGCGGCGGCAGACAGTGGCCAAGAGACCCAGTACTTC. Translated, it gives CASSQAAADSGQETQYF.